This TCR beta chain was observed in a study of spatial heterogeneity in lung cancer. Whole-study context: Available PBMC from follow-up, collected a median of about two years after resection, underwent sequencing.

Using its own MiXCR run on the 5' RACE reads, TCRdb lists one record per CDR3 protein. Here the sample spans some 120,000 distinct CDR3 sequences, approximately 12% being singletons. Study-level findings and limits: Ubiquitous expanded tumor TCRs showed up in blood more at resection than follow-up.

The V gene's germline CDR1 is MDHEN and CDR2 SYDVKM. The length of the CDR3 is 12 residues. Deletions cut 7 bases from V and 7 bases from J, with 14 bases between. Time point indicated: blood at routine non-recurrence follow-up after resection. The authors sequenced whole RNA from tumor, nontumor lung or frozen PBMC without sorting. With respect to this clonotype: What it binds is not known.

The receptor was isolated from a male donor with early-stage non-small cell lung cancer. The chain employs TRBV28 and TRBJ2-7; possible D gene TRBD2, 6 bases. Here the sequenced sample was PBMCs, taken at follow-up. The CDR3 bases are TGTGCCAGCACCAAACGCGGGGTTGAGCAGTACTTC. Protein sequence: CASTKRGVEQYF.